This T cell receptor (beta chain) was recovered during a study of cytomegalovirus exposure and HLA in healthy donors. Study at large: Clustering assigned 81% of the approximately 400 genotyped donors to the Caucasian-associated ancestry cluster.

In the PCR, 60 Vbeta and 13 Jbeta primers were used. Clones were read by immunoSEQ multiplex PCR, and TCRdb kept only the in-frame ones, dropping some. The repertoire shows about 160,000 clones; the top ten hold over 1%. Concerning this clone: Its specificity is unknown.

The germline gives CDR1 KGHSY, CDR2 FQNENV. The CDR3 consists of 16 residues. Trimming took 3 bases from V and 0 from J, leaving 12 bases between them. Study conclusions and caveats: Several of the most significant clusters appeared, in a later analysis, to be linked to common viral pathogens. Relative to the approximately 670-donor mean, N-insertions were reportedly fewer in an Asian-associated ancestry cluster in a later analysis. In vitro, three CMV-associated chains proved specific for CMV antigens.

This chain connects TRBV16 to TRBJ1-5; tentatively, D is TRBD1 (5 bases). The sample comprised PBMCs. The TCR originated in a woman aged 55 to 70 in good health and CMV-seronegative. Here the CDR3 DNA reads TGTGCCAGCAGCCATTGGGACTTGGGTAGCAATCAGCCCCAGCATTTT. Residues: CASSHWDLGSNQPQHF.